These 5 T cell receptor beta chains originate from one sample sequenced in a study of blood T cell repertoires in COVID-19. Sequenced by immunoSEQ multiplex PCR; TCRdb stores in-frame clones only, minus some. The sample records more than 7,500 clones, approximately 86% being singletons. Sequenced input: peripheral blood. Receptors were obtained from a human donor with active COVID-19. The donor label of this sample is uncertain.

CDR3 sequence reads: CASSPPVREVYGYTF. The CDR3 nucleotides read TGTGCCAGCTCACCACCGGTCAGGGAGGTTTATGGCTACACCTTC. The rearrangement links TRBV18 to TRBJ1-2; possibly TRBD1 for D (5 bases). The CDR3 totals 15 residues. The germline V gene has CDR1 KGHSH and CDR2 LQKENI. Trimming stripped 0 bases from V and 5 bases from J, with 13 bases between.

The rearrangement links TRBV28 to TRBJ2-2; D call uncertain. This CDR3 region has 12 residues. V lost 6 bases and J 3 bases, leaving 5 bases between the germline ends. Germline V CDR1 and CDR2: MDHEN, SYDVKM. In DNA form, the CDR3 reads TGTGCCAGCAGCGCAGACACCGGGGAGCTGTTTTTT. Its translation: CASSADTGELFF.

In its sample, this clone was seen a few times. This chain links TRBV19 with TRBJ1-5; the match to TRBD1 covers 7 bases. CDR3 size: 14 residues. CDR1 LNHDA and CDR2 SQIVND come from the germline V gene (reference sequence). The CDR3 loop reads CASKVQGVVQPQHF. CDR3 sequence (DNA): TGTGCATCAAAGGTCCAGGGGGTGGTTCAGCCCCAGCATTTT.

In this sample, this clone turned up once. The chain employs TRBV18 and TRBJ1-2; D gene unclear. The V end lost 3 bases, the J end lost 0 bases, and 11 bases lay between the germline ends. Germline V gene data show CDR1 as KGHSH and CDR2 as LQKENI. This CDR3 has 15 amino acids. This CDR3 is CASSPVRGANYGYTF. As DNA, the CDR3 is TGTGCCAGCTCACCCGTTCGGGGAGCTAACTATGGCTACACCTTC.

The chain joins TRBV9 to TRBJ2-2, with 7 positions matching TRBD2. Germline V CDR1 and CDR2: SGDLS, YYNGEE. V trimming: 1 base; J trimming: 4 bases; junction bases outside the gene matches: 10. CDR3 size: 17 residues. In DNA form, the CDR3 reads TGTGCCAGCAGCGTAACTGGGAGCGGGGAGTTCACCGGGGAGCTGTTTTTT. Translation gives CASSVTGSGEFTGELFF.